This T cell receptor (beta chain) was captured in a study of cytomegalovirus exposure and HLA in healthy donors. 60 Vbeta and 13 Jbeta primers were used in PCR. Clones were sequenced by immunoSEQ multiplex PCR, and TCRdb holds only the in-frame ones, with some missing. The table includes 90,000 to 120,000 clones, around 80% detected once. This CDR3 is 15 amino acids long. Germline V CDR1 and CDR2: SGHRS, YFSETQ. V lost 0 bases, J lost 0 bases, and 3 bases stayed unmatched. The source of this sequence is a female donor in good health and CMV-seropositive. The chain is built from TRBV5-1 and TRBJ2-7, with 7 nucleotides matching TRBD1. The specimen was PBMCs. CDR3 sequence reads: CASSLVGQDSYEQYF. DNA of the CDR3: TGCGCCAGCAGCTTGGTCGGACAGGACTCCTACGAGCAGTACTTC.